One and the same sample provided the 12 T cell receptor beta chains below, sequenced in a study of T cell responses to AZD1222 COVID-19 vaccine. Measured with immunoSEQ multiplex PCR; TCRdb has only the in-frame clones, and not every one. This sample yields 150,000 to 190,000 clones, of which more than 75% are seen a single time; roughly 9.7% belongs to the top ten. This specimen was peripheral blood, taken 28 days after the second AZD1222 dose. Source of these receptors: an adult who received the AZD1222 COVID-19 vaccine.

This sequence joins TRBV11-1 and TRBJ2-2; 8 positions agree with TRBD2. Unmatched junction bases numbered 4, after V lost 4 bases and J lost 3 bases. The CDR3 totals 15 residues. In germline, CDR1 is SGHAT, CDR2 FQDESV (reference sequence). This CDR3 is CASSSGLAHTGELFF. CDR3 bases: TGTGCCAGCAGCTCCGGACTAGCACACACCGGGGAGCTGTTTTTT.

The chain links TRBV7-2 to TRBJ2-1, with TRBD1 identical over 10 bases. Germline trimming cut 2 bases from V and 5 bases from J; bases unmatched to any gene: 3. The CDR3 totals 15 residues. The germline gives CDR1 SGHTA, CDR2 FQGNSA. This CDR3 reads CASSLRQGANNEQFF. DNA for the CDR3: TGTGCCAGCAGCTTACGACAGGGGGCCAACAATGAGCAGTTCTTC.

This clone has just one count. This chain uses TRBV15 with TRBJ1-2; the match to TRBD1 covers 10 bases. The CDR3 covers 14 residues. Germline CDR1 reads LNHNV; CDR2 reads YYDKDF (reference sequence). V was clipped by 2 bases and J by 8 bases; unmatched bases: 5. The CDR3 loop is CATSRPDRGLGYTF. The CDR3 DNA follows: TGTGCCACCAGCAGACCCGACAGGGGGCTAGGCTACACCTTC.

The CDR3 region has the DNA TGTGCCAGCAGTGTTTCCGGGACAGCAGCCTACGAGCAGTACTTC. Translated: CASSVSGTAAYEQYF. This rearrangement joins TRBV25-1 to TRBJ2-7; 7 positions match TRBD1. The CDR3 sequence is 15 residues long. Trimming at V came to 4 bases and at J to 2 bases, leaving 8 bases not matched to a gene. CDR1 is MGHDK, CDR2 SYGVNS, per germline.

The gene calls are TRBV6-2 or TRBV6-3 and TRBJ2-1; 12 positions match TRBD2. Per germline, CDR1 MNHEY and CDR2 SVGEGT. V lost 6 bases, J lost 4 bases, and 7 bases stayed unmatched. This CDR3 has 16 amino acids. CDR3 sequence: CASSRTSGAFYNEQFF. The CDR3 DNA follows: TGTGCCAGCAGCCGGACTAGCGGGGCATTTTACAATGAGCAGTTCTTC.

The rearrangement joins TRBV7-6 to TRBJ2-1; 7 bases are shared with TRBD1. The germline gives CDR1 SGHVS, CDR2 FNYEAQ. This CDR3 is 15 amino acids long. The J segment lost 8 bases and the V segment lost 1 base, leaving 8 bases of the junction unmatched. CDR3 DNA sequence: TGTGCCAGCAGCTTAGGACAGGGACGGGGAGATGAGCAGTTCTTC. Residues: CASSLGQGRGDEQFF.

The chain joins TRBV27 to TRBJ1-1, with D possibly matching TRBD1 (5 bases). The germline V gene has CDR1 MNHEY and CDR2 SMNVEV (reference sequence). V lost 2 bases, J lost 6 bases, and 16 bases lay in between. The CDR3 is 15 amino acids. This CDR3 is CASSLGRGRRAEAFF. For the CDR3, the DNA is TGTGCCAGCAGTTTAGGGAGGGGACGGAGGGCTGAAGCTTTCTTT.

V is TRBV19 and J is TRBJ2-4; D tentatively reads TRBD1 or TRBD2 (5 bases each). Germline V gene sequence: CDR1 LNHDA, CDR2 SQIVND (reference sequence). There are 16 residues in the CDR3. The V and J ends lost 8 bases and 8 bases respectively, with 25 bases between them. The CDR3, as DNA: TGTGCCAGTTCAATGCTACCGGGACCCCTAGACCACATTCAGTACTTC. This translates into CASSMLPGPLDHIQYF.

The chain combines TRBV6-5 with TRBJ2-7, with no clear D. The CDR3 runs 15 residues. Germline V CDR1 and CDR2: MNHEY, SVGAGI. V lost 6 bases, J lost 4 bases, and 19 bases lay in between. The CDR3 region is CASSRRGRSEYEQYF. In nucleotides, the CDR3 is TGTGCCAGCAGCCGACGAGGCAGAAGTGAGTACGAGCAGTACTTC.

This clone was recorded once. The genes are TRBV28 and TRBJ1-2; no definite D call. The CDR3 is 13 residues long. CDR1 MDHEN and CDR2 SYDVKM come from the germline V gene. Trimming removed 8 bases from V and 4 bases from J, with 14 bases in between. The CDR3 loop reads CASVPARTYGYTF. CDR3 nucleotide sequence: TGTGCCAGCGTCCCGGCCCGGACCTATGGCTACACCTTC.

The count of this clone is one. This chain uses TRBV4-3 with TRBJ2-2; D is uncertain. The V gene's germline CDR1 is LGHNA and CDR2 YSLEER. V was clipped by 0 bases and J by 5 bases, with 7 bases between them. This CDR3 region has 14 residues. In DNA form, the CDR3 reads TGCGCCAGCAGCCAAGACCCAAGGACCGGGGAGCTGTTTTTT. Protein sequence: CASSQDPRTGELFF.

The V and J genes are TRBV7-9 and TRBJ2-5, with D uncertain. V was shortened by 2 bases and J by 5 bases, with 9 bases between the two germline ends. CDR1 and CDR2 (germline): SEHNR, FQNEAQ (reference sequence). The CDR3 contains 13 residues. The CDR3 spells CASSLKAAETQYF. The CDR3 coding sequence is TGTGCCAGCAGCTTAAAAGCTGCCGAGACCCAGTACTTC.